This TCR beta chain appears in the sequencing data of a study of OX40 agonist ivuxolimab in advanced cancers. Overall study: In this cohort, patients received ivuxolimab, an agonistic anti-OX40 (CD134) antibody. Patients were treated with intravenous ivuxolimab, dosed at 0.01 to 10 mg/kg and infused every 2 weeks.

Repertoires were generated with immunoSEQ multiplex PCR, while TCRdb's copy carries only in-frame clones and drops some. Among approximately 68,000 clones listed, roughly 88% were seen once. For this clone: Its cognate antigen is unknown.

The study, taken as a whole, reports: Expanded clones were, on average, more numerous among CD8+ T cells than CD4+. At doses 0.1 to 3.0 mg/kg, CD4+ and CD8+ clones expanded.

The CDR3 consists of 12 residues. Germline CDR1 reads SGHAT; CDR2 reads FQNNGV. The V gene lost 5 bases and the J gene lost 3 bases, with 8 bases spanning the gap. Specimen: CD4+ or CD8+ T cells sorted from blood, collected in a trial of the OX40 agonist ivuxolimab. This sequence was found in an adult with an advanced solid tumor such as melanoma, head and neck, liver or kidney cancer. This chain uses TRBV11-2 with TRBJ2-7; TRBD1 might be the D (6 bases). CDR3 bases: TGTGCCAGCAGCCCGACAGGCTACGAGCAGTACTTC. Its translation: CASSPTGYEQYF.